The present T cell receptor beta chain was sequenced within a study of early T cells in non-severe SARS-CoV-2 infection (dated by TCRdb to the early 2020s). About the study as a whole: Bulk RNA from unsorted whole blood was used for TCR sequencing, so alpha and beta chains could not be paired.

The study was a case-control design nested within a healthcare worker cohort in London, UK, with weekly nasopharyngeal swab PCR tests and blood sampling. Between 23 and 31 March 2020, the week of the UK lockdown, healthcare workers were enrolled and then followed up weekly for as long as 16 weeks. Points on this clonotype: The target of this receptor is not known. No quality values exist for individual bases; no much larger clone is one base distant.

Overall results and qualifications from the work: Matching against VDJdb was skewed toward anti-spike CD8 responses, likely underestimated virus-specific expansions, and missed private and CD4 specificities.

Relative to germline, V is 2 bases shorter and J is 2 bases shorter, with 7 bases between their ends. Sequences WSHSY (CDR1) and SAAADI (CDR2) are obtained from the germline V gene. Reading from cysteine to phenylalanine, the CDR3 counts 14 amino acids. Here the CDR3 DNA is all that survives: 42 bases in frame from base 1. The library relied on 5' RACE. Instrument used: NextSeq 500. In the TCR library protocol, unique molecular identifiers were attached to individual cDNA molecules to correct for PCR bias and sequencing error. TCR alpha and beta chains were both sequenced, and the abundances of alpha and beta sequences in each sample were closely correlated with each other. Per the authors' processing: Decombinator V4 was used to annotate the V gene, J gene and CDR3 of the TCR sequences. TCRs were defined as expanded if a significant change between any two time points was detected under a Poisson model with p below 0.0001. TCR abundances were normalised to the total number of TCRs sequenced in each sample and reported as counts per million. MAIT TCRs were defined by TRAV1-2 paired with TRAJ12, TRAJ20 or TRAJ33, and iNKT TCRs by TRAV10 paired with TRAJ18. VDJdb, accessed 1 November 2021, was searched for CMV, EBV and SARS-CoV-2 annotated TCRs, with TCRs annotated for multiple antigens excluded. In TCRdb, the public reads were trimmed at Q25 with fastp and aligned with MiXCR, with productive beta chains retained. Each CDR3 protein appears once, grouped with its most common genes and DNA. None of the V and J calls come from the authors' own analysis; TCRdb made them. The sample table shows under 85,000 distinct CDR3 sequences, and roughly an eighth are seen once. Around 16% of the sample comes from the top ten.

This receptor chain uses TRBV10-2 and TRBJ1-5, with the D gene not clear enough to name. Sequencing was performed on whole blood, taken at baseline. The source is an adult who was a healthcare worker with PCR-confirmed SARS-CoV-2 infection or an uninfected control (not recorded which). The donor label of this sample is uncertain. The nucleotides read TGCGCCAGCAGTGAGGGGTCCGGCAATCAGCCCCAGCATTTT. This is translated as CASSEGSGNQPQHF.